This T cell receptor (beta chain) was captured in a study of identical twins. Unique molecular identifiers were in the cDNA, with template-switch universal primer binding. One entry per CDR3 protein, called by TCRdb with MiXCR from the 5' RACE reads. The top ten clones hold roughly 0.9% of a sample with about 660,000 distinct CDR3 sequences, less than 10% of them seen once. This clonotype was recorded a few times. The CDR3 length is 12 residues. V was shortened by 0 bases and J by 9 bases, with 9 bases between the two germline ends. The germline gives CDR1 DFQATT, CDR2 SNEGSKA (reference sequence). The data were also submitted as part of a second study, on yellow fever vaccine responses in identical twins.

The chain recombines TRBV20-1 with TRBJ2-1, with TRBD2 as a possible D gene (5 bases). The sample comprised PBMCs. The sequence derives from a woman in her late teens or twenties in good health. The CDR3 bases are TGCAGTGCTAGAGATGAGGGATTTGAGCAGTTCTTC. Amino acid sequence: CSARDEGFEQFF.